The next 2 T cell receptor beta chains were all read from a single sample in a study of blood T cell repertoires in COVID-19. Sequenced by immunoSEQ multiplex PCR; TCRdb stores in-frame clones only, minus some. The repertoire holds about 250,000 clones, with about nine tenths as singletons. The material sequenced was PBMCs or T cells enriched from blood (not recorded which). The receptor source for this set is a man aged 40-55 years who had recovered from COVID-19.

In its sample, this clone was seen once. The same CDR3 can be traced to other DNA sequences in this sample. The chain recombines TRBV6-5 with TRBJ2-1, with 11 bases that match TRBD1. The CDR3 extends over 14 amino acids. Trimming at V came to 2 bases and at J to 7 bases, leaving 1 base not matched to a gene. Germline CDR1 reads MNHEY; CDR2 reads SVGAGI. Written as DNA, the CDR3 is TGTGCCAGCAGTTACGGACAGGGGGCAAATGAGCAGTTCTTC. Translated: CASSYGQGANEQFF.

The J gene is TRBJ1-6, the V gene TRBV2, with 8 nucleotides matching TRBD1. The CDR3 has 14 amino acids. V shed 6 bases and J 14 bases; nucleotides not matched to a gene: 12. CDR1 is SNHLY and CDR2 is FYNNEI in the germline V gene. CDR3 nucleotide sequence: TGTGCCAGCAGCTTCTTAGGACAGGGAGTCACCCTCCACTTT. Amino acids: CASSFLGQGVTLHF.